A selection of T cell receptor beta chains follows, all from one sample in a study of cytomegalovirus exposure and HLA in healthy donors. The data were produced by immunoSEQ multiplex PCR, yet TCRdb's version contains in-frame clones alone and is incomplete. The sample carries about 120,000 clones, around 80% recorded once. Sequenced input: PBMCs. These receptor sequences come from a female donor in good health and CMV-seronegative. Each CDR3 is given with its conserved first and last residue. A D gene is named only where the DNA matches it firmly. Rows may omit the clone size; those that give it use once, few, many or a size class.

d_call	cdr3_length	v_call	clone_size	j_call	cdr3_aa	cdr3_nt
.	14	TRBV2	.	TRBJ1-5	CASSTTVISQPQHF	TGTGCCAGCAGTACGACAGTTATCAGTCAGCCCCAGCATTTT
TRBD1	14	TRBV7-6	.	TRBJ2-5	CASSGTGLSETQYF	TGTGCCAGCAGCGGGACAGGGCTATCGGAGACCCAGTACTTC
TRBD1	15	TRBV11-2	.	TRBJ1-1	CASSSWDRGNTEAFF	TGTGCCAGCAGCTCCTGGGACAGGGGAAACACTGAAGCTTTCTTT
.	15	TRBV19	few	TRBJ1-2	CASRPGDSRDYGYTF	TGTGCCAGTAGGCCGGGTGACAGCCGGGACTATGGCTACACCTTC
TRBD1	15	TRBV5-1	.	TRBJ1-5	CASSEGQAGNQPQHF	TGCGCCAGCAGCGAGGGACAGGCGGGCAATCAGCCCCAGCATTTT
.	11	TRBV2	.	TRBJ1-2	CASSPYYGYTF	TGTGCCAGCAGTCCATACTATGGCTACACCTTC
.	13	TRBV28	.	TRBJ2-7	CASSFPSSYEQYF	TGTGCCAGCAGTTTTCCCAGCTCCTACGAGCAGTACTTC
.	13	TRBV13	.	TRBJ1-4	CASSYKHREKLFF	TGTGCCAGCAGTTACAAACACAGGGAAAAACTGTTTTTT
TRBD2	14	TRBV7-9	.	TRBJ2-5	CASSLGLAEETQYF	TGTGCCAGCAGCTTGGGACTAGCGGAAGAGACCCAGTACTTC
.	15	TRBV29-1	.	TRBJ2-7	CSVKRGTRGAYEQYF	TGCAGCGTGAAACGCGGGACCCGAGGCGCCTACGAGCAGTACTTC
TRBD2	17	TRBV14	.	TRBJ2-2	CASSLKLAGGITGELFF	TGTGCCAGCAGCTTAAAGCTAGCGGGAGGAATCACCGGGGAGCTGTTTTTT
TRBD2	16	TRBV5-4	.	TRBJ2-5	CASSGGTSGSQETQYF	TGTGCCAGCAGCGGGGGGACTAGCGGGTCACAAGAGACCCAGTACTTC
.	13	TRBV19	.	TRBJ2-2	CASSSTATGELFF	TGTGCCAGTAGTTCTACAGCCACCGGGGAGCTGTTTTTT
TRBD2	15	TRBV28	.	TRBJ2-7	CASSSRGSGSGEQYF	TGTGCCAGCAGCTCTCGGGGCAGCGGGAGTGGGGAGCAGTACTTC
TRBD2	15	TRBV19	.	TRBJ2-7	CASSIVTSGIYEQYF	TGTGCCAGTAGTATAGTCACTAGCGGCATATACGAGCAGTACTTC
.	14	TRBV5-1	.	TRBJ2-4	CASSLGVAKNSQYF	TGCGCCAGCAGCTTAGGGGTAGCCAAAAACAGTCAGTACTTC
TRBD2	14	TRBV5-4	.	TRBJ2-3	CASSRLADQDTQYF	TGTGCCAGCAGCCGACTAGCGGACCAAGATACGCAGTATTTT
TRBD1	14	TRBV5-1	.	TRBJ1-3	CASSKGARGNTIYF	TGCGCCAGCAGCAAGGGGGCTCGAGGAAACACCATATATTTT
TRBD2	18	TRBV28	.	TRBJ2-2	CASSLGWTSGRAAGELFF	TGTGCCAGCAGTTTAGGATGGACTAGCGGGAGGGCCGCCGGGGAGCTGTTTTTT
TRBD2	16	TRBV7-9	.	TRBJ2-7	CSSSRPTSGGFYEQYF	TGTTCCAGCAGCCGACCGACTAGCGGGGGATTCTACGAGCAGTACTTC
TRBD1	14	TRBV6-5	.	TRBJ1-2	CASRRGQGIYGYTF	TGTGCCAGCAGGAGGGGACAGGGGATATATGGCTACACCTTC
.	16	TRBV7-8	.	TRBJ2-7	CASSLAFLRGPGEQYF	TGTGCCAGCAGCTTAGCCTTTTTGCGCGGTCCGGGCGAGCAGTACTTC
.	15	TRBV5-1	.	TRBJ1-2	CASSLGGIPNYGYTF	TGCGCCAGCAGCTTGGGCGGCATTCCTAACTATGGCTACACCTTC
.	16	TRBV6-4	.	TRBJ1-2	CASSDSAGIIVDGYTF	TGTGCCAGCAGTGACTCGGCAGGGATAATCGTCGATGGCTACACCTTC
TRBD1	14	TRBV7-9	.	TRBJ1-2	CSSSETGTGNGYTF	TGTTCCAGCAGCGAAACCGGGACAGGGAACGGCTACACCTTC
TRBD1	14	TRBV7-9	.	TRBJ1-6	CASSPGTANSPLHF	TGTGCCAGCAGCCCAGGGACAGCCAATTCACCCCTCCACTTT
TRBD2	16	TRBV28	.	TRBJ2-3	CASSPQAGRGTDTQYF	TGTGCCAGCAGTCCCCAGGCCGGGAGGGGCACAGATACGCAGTATTTT
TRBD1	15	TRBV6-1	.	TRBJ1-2	CASSEDRGADYGYTF	TGTGCCAGCAGCGAGGACAGGGGAGCGGACTATGGCTACACCTTC
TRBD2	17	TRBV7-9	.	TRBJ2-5	CASTQGLAGGGAETQYF	TGTGCCAGCACCCAAGGACTAGCGGGAGGCGGTGCGGAGACCCAGTACTTC
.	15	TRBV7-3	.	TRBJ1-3	CASSLNPGLGNTIYF	TGTGCCAGCAGCTTAAATCCGGGACTGGGAAACACCATATATTTT
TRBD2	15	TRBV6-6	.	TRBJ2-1	CASSLASGSYNEQFF	TGTGCCAGCAGTTTAGCTAGCGGGAGTTACAATGAGCAGTTCTTC
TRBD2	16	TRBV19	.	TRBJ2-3	CASSIATSGNTDTQYF	TGTGCCAGTAGTATAGCCACTAGCGGGAACACAGATACGCAGTATTTT
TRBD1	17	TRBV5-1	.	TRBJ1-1	CASSFGQGAVLSTEAFF	TGCGCCAGCAGCTTTGGACAGGGGGCCGTATTGAGCACTGAAGCTTTCTTT
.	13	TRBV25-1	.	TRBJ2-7	CASSNRPTSGQYF	TGTGCCAGCAGTAACAGACCTACGAGCGGGCAGTACTTC
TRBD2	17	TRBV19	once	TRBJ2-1	CASQLAGGPFGSREQFF	TGTGCCAGCCAACTAGCGGGAGGGCCCTTTGGATCCCGGGAGCAGTTCTTC
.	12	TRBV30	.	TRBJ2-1	CAWSVSYDEQFF	TGTGCCTGGAGTGTATCGTATGATGAGCAGTTCTTC
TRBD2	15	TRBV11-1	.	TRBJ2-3	CASSLLAGAKDTQYF	TGTGCCAGCAGCTTGTTAGCGGGAGCCAAAGATACGCAGTATTTT
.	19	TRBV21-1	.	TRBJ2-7	CASSKSHKGVGQENYEQYF	TGTGCCAGCAGCAAATCTCATAAAGGGGTAGGACAGGAGAACTACGAGCAGTACTTC
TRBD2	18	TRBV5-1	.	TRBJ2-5	CASSSHGGEGPRSETQYF	TGCGCCAGCAGCTCCCACGGGGGGGAGGGCCCTCGATCGGAGACCCAGTACTTC
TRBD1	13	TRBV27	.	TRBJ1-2	CASSFTGEYGYTF	TGTGCCAGCAGTTTCACAGGGGAATATGGCTACACCTTC